These 4 T cell receptor beta chains were sequenced from one sample in a study of T cells after yellow fever vaccination (dated by TCRdb to between 2018 and 2021). The library was obtained by 5' RACE. Sequencing was performed on an Illumina NovaSeq 6000. The public reads were reanalyzed by TCRdb: fastp trimming at Q25, MiXCR alignment, in-frame beta chains only. CDR3 protein duplicates are merged, each entry listing the most common genes and DNA. Counted in this sample were about 320,000 distinct CDR3 sequences; about 10% of them appeared once. The biggest ten clones account for about 3% of the sample. This specimen's treatment or condition label, per the study, means: live attenuated yellow fever vaccine strain. Sequenced material: CD4+ T cells sorted from PBMCs, taken 45 days after the yellow fever booster vaccination. The receptor source for this set is a man younger than 35 who received the YFV17D yellow fever vaccine.

V gene TRBV5-5 combines with J gene TRBJ1-2, with D perhaps matching TRBD1 (5 bases). V lost 4 bases and J 1 base, leaving 17 bases between the germline ends. CDR3 length equals 16 residues. From germline, CDR1 is SGHKS and CDR2 YYEKEE (reference sequence). The CDR3 is CASSHNILTDNYGYTF. Written as DNA, the CDR3 is TGTGCCAGCAGCCACAACATACTGACAGATAACTATGGCTACACCTTC.

This chain's CDR3 is CASSLFAGSGSGANVLTF. In DNA form, the CDR3 reads TGTGCCAGCAGTCTATTCGCCGGCTCCGGCTCTGGGGCCAACGTCCTGACTTTC. V usage is TRBV6-5 and J usage is TRBJ2-6; D unclear. V lost 5 bases, J lost 0 bases, and 17 bases lay in between. The CDR3 length is 18 residues. The germline V gene encodes CDR1 MNHEY and CDR2 SVGAGI.

The J gene is TRBJ1-2, the V gene TRBV7-9; maybe TRBD1 (6 bases). Trimming stripped 4 bases from V and 4 bases from J, with 13 bases between. Germline-derived CDR1 and CDR2 are SEHNR and FQNEAQ (reference sequence). The CDR3 consists of 14 residues. The CDR3 nucleotides read TGTGCCAGCAGCTGGCCGGGACATAGCTATGGCTACACCTTC. Translation: CASSWPGHSYGYTF.

This clonotype was observed a few times. The J gene is TRBJ2-3, the V gene TRBV20-1; 9 bases match TRBD2. Germline V gene lookup returns CDR1 DFQATT and CDR2 SNEGSKA (reference sequence). Unmatched junction bases numbered 7, after V lost 3 bases and J lost 0 bases. The CDR3 contains 16 residues. Written as DNA, the CDR3 is TGCAGTGCTAGGGGGCGGGGGGGAACTAGCACAGATACGCAGTATTTT. This gives the protein CSARGRGGTSTDTQYF.